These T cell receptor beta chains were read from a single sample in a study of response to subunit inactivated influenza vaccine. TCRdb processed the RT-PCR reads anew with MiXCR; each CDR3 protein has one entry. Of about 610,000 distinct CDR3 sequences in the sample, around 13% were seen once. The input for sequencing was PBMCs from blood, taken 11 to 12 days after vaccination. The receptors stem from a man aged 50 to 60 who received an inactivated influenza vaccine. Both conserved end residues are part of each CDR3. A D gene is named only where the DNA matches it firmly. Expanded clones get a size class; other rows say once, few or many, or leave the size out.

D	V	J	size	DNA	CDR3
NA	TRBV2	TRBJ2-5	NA	TGTGCCAGCAGTGAGCAGTTAGAGACCCAGTACTTC	CASSEQLETQYF
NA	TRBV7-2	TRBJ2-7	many	TGTGCCAGCAGCCTGGGGGGGGCACTCTACGAGCAGTACTTC	CASSLGGALYEQYF
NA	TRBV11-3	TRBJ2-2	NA	TGTGCCAGCAGCCCCCTCCAGGCTCCCGGGGAGCTGTTTTTT	CASSPLQAPGELFF
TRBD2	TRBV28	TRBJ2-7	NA	TGTGCCGCGATGCGGGGGACTGCCTACGAGCAGTACTTC	CAAMRGTAYEQYF
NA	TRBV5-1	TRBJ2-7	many	TGCGCCAGCAGCCCAGGGGAGGCCTACGAGCAGTACTTC	CASSPGEAYEQYF
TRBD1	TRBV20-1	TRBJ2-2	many	TGCAGTGCCACCGGGACAGGGGGCGCCTGGGACACCGGGGAGCTGTTTTTT	CSATGTGGAWDTGELFF
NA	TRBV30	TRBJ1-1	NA	TGTGCCTGGAGTGTACAGGACAACGAAGCTTTCTTT	CAWSVQDNEAFF
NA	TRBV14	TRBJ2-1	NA	TGTGCCAGCAGCCGACCAGGAGTACTTCGGGTTAATGAGCAGTTCTTC	CASSRPGVLRVNEQFF
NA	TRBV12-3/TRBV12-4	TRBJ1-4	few	TGTGCCAGCAGTCCAATGGGGGTTCCTAATGAAAAACTGTTTTTT	CASSPMGVPNEKLFF
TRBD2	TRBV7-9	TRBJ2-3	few	TGTGCCAGCAGCTTTCCGGGACTAGCGGGAGAACAGCAGTATTTT	CASSFPGLAGEQQYF
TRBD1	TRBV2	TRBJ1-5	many	TGTGCCAGCAGAGACAGGGGAAATCAGCCCCAGCATTTT	CASRDRGNQPQHF
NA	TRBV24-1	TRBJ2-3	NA	TGTGCCACCAGTGAGCTGGGTAGCACAGATACGCAGTATTTT	CATSELGSTDTQYF
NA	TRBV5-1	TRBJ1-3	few	TGCGCCAGCAGCTCTACAGGCTCCTCTGGAAACACCATATATTTT	CASSSTGSSGNTIYF
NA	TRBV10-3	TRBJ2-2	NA	TGTGCCATCAGTGAGCCGTACACCGGGGAGCTGTTTTTT	CAISEPYTGELFF
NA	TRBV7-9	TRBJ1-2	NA	TGTGCCAGCAGCTACCCTCGGCACTATGGCTACACCTTC	CASSYPRHYGYTF
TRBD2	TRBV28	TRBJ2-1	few	TGTGCCAGCAGCGACGGAACTAGCGGGATATTATACAATGAGCAGTTCTTC	CASSDGTSGILYNEQFF
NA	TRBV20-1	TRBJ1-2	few	TGCAGTGCTAGCCGGGACGGAAACTATGGCTACACCTTC	CSASRDGNYGYTF
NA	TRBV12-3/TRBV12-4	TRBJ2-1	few	TGTGCCAGCAGCTTTGACTACAATGAGCAGTTCTTC	CASSFDYNEQFF